This TCR beta chain originates from a study of cytomegalovirus exposure and HLA in healthy donors. The study's findings and limits: Some V segments, TRBV6-2 and TRBV6-3 among them, were indistinguishable and were therefore excluded. Associated with HLA alleles at 0.05 false discovery rate in a later analysis were some 18,000 TCR beta sequences.

The primer mix had 60 Vbeta and 13 Jbeta primers. Original methodology: In a later analysis, of tens of millions of unique beta chains, about 11 million appeared in at least two donors. Using immunoSEQ multiplex PCR, the repertoire was profiled, and TCRdb retains in-frame clones only, with some absent. V and J calls and clone size follow that table, whereas D and trimming were derived from the DNA. The sample lists some 76,000 clones; around three quarters were seen once. The CDR3 runs to 17 residues. Germline V CDR1 and CDR2: SNHLY, FYNNEI. Trimming at V came to 2 bases and at J to 0 bases, leaving 6 bases not matched to a gene. On this clone: Its antigen is currently unknown.

The chain employs TRBV2 and TRBJ2-5; 10 nucleotides agree with TRBD2. The sequence derives from a male donor in good health and CMV-seropositive. Sample: PBMCs. CDR3 sequence (DNA): TGTGCCAGCAGTGAAACCGGACTAGCGGCCCACCAAGAGACCCAGTACTTC. This sequence encodes CASSETGLAAHQETQYF.